This T cell receptor beta chain was documented in a study of T cells after yellow fever vaccination. CDR1 is MNHEY, CDR2 SMNVEV, per germline (reference sequence). The ends lost 5 bases at V and 2 bases at J; junction bases unmatched: 9. The CDR3 covers 16 residues. MiXCR was run by TCRdb on the 5' RACE reads, yielding one entry per CDR3 protein. The sample gives fewer than 450,000 distinct CDR3 sequences, roughly 4.3% of which show up once; roughly 24% is in the top ten. This clonotype was detected only a few times. This chain links TRBV27 with TRBJ1-5, with 7 bases fitting TRBD1. The starting material was PBMCs, obtained 5 days after the yellow fever booster vaccination. This TCR was sampled from a young man who received the YFV17D yellow fever vaccine. As DNA, the CDR3 is TGTGCCAGCAGTCCCGCCCACGGACAGGGCAATCAGCCCCAGCATTTT. It translates to CASSPAHGQGNQPQHF.